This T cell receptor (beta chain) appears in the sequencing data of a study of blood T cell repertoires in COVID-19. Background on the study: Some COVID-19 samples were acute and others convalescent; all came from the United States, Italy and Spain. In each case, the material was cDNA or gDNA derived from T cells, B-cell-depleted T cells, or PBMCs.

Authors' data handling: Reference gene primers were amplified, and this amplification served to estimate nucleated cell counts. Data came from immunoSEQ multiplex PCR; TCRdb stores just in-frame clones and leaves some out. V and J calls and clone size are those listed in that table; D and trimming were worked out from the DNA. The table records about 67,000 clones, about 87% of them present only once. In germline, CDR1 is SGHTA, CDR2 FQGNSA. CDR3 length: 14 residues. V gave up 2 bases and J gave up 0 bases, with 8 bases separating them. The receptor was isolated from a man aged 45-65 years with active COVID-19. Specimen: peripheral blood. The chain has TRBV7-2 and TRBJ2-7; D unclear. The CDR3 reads CASSLIYSSYEQYF. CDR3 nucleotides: TGTGCCAGCAGCTTAATTTACAGCTCCTACGAGCAGTACTTC.